These 2 T cell receptor beta chains were all obtained from the same sample, sequenced in a study of cytomegalovirus exposure and HLA in healthy donors. The PCR ran on 60 Vbeta and 13 Jbeta primers. Only in-frame clones appear in the TCRdb table, and some are missing; sequencing was by immunoSEQ multiplex PCR. Among some 190,000 clones listed, more than 70% were seen once. The source material was PBMCs. The receptor set was obtained from a woman in her thirties or forties in good health and CMV-seronegative.

The DNA of the CDR3 is TGTGCCAGCAGCTTGGTTAGTCTAGCGGGAGCCCAGTCGACCCACGAGCAGTACTTC. This encodes CASSLVSLAGAQSTHEQYF. The rearrangement uses TRBV5-6 and TRBJ2-7, with 10 bases that match TRBD2. V shed 0 bases, J shed 5 bases, and the junction held 17 bases outside the gene matches. CDR3 length: 19 amino acids. Per the germline V gene, CDR1 is SGHDT and CDR2 is YYEEEE.

The chain joins TRBV11-2 to TRBJ2-7, with TRBD2 identical over 9 bases. V lost 1 base and J lost 0; bases outside the gene matches: 4. Per germline, CDR1 SGHAT and CDR2 FQNNGV. CDR3 length: 16 residues. The CDR3 is CASSLGAGGFSYEQYV. The CDR3 nucleotides are TGTGCCAGCAGCTTAGGAGCGGGAGGATTCTCCTACGAGCAGTACGTC.